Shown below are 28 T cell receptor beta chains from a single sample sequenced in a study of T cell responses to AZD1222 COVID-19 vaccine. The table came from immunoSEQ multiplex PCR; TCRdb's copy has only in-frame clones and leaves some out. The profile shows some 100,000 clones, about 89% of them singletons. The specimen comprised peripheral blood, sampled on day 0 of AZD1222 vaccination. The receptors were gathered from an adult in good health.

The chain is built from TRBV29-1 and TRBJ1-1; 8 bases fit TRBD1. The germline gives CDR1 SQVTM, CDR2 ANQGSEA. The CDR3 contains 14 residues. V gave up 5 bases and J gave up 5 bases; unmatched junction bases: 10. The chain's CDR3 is CSVLRQGRGTEAFF. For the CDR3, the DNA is TGCAGCGTTTTACGACAGGGGAGGGGGACTGAAGCTTTCTTT. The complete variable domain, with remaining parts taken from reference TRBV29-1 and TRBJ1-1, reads SAVISQKPSRDICQRGTSLTIQCQVDSQVTMMFWYRQQPGQSLTLIATANQGSEATYESGFVIDKFPISRPNLTFSTLTVSNMSPEDSSIYLCSVLRQGRGTEAFFGQGTRLTVV.

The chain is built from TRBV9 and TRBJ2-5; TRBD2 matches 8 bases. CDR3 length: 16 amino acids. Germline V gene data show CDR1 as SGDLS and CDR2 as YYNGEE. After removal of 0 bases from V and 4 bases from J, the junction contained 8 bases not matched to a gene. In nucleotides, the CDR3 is TGTGCCAGCAGCGTAGAAGCGCGGGGGGCCTCAGAGACCCAGTACTTC. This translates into CASSVEARGASETQYF.

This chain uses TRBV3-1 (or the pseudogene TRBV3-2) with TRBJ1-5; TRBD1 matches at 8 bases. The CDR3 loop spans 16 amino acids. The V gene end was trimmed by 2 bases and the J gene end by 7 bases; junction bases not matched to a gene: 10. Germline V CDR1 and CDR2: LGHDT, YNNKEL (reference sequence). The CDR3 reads CASSQSGQGVIQPQHF. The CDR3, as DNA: TGTGCCAGCAGCCAATCCGGACAGGGAGTAATCCAGCCCCAGCATTTT.

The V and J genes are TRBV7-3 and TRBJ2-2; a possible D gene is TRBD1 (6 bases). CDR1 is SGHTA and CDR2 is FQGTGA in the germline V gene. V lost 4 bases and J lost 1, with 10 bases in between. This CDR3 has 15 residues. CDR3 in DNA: TGTGCCAGCAGCTCCAGGGGCGGGAACACCGGGGAGCTGTTTTTT. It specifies CASSSRGGNTGELFF. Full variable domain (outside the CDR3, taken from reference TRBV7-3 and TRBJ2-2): GAGVSQTPSNKVTEKGKYVELRCDPISGHTALYWYRQSLGQGPEFLIYFQGTGAADDSGLPNDRFFAVRPEGSVSTLKIQRTERGDSAVYLCASSSRGGNTGELFFGEGSRLTVL.

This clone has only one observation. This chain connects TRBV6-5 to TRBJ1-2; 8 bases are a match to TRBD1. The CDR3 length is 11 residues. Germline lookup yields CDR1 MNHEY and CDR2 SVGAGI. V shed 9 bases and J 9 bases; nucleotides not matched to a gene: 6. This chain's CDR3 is CARGDRRSYTF. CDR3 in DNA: TGTGCCAGGGGGGACAGGAGAAGCTACACCTTC.

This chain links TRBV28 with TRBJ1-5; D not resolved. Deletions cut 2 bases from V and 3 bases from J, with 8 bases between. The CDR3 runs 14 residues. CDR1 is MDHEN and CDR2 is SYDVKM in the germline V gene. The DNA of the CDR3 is TGTGCCAGCAGTTTAGGCCAGCTCAATCAGCCCCAGCATTTT. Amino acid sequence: CASSLGQLNQPQHF. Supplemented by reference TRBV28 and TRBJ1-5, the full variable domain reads DVKVTQSSRYLVKRTGEKVFLECVQDMDHENMFWYRQDPGLGLRLIYFSYDVKMKEKGDIPEGYSVSREKKERFSLILESASTNQTSMYLCASSLGQLNQPQHFGDGTRLSIL.

The CDR3 coding sequence is TGTGCCAGCAGCCAAACTAACAGGGAACAAGGCTTCTTT. Translated, it gives CASSQTNREQGFF. The chain couples TRBV3-1 (or the pseudogene TRBV3-2) to TRBJ1-1, with D possibly TRBD1 on 6 matching bases. The CDR3 has 13 residues. V was cut by 2 bases and J by 14 bases, with 18 bases left in between. Germline V gives CDR1 LGHDT, CDR2 YNNKEL (reference sequence).

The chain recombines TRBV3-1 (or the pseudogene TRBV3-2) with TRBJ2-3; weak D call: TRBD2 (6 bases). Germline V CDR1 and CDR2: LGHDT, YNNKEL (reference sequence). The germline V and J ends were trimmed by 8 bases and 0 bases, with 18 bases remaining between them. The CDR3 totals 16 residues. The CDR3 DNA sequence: TGTGCCAGCGCCCTGGGCGGGGCTTCTAGCACAGATACGCAGTATTTT. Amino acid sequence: CASALGGASSTDTQYF.

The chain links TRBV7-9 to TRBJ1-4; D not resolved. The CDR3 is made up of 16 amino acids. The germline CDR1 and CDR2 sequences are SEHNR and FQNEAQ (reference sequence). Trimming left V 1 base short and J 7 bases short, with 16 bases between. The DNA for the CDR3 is TGTGCCAGCAGCTTAGGATTGGCCAGAGGCTTTGAAAAACTGTTTTTT. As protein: CASSLGLARGFEKLFF.

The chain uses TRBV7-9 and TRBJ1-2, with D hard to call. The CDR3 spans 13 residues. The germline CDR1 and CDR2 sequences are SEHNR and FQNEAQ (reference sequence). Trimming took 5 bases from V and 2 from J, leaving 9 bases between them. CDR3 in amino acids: CASSPPSNYGYTF. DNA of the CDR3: TGTGCCAGCAGCCCCCCCTCCAACTATGGCTACACCTTC.

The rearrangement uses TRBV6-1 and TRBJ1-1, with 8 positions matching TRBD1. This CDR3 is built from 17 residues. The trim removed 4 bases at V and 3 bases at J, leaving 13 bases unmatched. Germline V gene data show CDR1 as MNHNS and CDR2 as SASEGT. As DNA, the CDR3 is TGTGCCAGCAGTGGTCCTCTTCCCGCAGGGGGCTACACTGAAGCTTTCTTT. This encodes CASSGPLPAGGYTEAFF.

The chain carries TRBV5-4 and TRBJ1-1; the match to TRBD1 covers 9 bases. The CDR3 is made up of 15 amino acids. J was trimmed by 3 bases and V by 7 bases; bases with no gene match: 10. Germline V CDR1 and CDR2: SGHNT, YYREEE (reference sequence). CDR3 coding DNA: TGTGCCAGCCGAACACAGGGGGCAACGTACACTGAAGCTTTCTTT. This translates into CASRTQGATYTEAFF.

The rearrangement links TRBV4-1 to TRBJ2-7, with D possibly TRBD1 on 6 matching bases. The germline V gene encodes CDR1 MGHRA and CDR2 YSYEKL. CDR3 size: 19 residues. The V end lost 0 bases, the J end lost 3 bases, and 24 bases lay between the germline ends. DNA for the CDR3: TGCGCCAGCAGCCAAGATGCTTTTGCCGAGGCAGGGGCGAACTACGAGCAGTACTTC. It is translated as CASSQDAFAEAGANYEQYF.

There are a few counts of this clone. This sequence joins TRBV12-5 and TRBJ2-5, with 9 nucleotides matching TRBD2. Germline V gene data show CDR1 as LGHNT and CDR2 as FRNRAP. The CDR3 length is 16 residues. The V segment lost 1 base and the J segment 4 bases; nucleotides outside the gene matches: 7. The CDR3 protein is CASGLDLAGLRETQYF. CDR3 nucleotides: TGTGCTAGTGGTTTGGACCTAGCGGGACTTCGAGAGACCCAGTACTTC. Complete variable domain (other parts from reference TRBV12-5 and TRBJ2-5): DARVTQTPRHKVTEMGQEVTMRCQPILGHNTVFWYRQTMMQGLELLAYFRNRAPLDDSGMPKDRFSAEMPDATLATLKIQPSEPRDSAVYFCASGLDLAGLRETQYFGPGTRLLVL.

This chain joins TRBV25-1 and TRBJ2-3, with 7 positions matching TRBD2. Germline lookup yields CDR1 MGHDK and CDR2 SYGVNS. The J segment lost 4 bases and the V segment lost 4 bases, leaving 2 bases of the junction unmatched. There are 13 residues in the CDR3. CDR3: CASSVGGADTQYF. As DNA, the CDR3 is TGTGCCAGCAGTGTGGGGGGGGCAGATACGCAGTATTTT.

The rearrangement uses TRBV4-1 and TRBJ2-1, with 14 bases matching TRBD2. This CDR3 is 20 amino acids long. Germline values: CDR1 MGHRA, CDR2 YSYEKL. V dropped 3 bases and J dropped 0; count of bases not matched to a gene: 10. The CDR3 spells CASSQKPGLAGVSSYNEQFF. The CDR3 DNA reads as TGCGCCAGCAGCCAGAAACCGGGACTAGCGGGGGTAAGCTCCTACAATGAGCAGTTCTTC.

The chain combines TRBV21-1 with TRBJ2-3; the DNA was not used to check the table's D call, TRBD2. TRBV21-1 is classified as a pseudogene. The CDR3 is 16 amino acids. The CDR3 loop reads CASSAGTGLRTDTQYF. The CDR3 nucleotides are TGTGCCAGCAGCGCAGGGACGGGACTCCGCACAGATACGCAGTATTTT.

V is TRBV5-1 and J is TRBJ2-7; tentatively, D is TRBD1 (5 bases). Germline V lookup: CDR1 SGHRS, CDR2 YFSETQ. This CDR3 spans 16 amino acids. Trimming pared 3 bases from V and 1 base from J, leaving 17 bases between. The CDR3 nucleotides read TGCGCCAGCAGCTCCCGAACAGGTTTTGAGTCCTACGAGCAGTACTTC. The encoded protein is CASSSRTGFESYEQYF.

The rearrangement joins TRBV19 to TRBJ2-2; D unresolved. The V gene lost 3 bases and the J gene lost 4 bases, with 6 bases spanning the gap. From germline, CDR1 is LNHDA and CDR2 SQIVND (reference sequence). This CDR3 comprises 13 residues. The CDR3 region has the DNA TGTGCCAGTAGTATTCGAATCACCGGGGAGCTGTTTTTT. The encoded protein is CASSIRITGELFF.

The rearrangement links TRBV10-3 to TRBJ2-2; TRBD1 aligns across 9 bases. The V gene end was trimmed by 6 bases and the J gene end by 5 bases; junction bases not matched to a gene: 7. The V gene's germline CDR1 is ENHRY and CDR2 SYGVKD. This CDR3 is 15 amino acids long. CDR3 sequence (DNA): TGTGCCATCAGACCCGGACAGGGGTGGACCGGGGAGCTGTTTTTT. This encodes CAIRPGQGWTGELFF.

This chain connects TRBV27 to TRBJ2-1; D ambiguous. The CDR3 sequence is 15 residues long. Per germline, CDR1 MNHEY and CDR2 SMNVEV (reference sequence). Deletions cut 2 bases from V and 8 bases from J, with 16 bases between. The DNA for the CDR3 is TGTGCCAGCAGTTTAAATGGCCCCCGGCACGATGAGCAGTTCTTC. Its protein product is CASSLNGPRHDEQFF.

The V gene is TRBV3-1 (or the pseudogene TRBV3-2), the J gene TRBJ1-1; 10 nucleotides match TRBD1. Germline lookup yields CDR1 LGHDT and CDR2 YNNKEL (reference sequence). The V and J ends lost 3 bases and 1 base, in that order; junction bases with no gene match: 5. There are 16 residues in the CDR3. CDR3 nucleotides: TGTGCCAGCAGCCAGGGGACAGGGGCGCAGAACACTGAAGCTTTCTTT. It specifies CASSQGTGAQNTEAFF.

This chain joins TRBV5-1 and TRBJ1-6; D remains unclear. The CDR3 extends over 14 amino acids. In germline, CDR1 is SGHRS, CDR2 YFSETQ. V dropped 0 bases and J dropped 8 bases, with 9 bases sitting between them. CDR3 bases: TGCGCCAGCAGCTTGGAAGGGAGGGATTCACCCCTCCACTTT. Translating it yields CASSLEGRDSPLHF.

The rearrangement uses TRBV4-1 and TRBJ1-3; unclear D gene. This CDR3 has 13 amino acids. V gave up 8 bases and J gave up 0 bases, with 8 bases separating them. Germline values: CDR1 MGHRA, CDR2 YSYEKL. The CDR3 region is CASAASSGNTIYF. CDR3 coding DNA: TGCGCCAGCGCGGCGAGCTCTGGAAACACCATATATTTT.

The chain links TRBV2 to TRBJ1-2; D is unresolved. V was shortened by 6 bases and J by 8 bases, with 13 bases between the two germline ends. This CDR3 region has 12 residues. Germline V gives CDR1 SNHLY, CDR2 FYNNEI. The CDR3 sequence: CASRRTTEGYTF. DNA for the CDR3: TGTGCCAGCAGGCGGACGACGGAAGGCTACACCTTC.

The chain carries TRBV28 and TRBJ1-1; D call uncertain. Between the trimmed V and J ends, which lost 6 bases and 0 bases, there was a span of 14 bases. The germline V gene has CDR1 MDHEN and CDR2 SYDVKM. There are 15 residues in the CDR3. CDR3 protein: CASRYPAAMNTEAFF. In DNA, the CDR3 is TGTGCCAGCAGATACCCCGCCGCTATGAACACTGAAGCTTTCTTT.

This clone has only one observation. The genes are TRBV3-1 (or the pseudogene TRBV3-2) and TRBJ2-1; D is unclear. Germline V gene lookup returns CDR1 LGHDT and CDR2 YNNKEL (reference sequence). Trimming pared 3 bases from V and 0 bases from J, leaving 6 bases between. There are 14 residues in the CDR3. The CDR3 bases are TGTGCCAGCAGCCATAGGGACTCCTACAATGAGCAGTTCTTC. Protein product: CASSHRDSYNEQFF.

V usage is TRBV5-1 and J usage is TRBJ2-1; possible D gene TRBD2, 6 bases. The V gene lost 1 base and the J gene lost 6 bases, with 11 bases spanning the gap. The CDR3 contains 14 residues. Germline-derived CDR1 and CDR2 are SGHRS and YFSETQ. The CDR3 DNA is TGCGCCAGCAGCTTGCAGCCCGGGAGCAATGAGCAGTTCTTC. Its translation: CASSLQPGSNEQFF.